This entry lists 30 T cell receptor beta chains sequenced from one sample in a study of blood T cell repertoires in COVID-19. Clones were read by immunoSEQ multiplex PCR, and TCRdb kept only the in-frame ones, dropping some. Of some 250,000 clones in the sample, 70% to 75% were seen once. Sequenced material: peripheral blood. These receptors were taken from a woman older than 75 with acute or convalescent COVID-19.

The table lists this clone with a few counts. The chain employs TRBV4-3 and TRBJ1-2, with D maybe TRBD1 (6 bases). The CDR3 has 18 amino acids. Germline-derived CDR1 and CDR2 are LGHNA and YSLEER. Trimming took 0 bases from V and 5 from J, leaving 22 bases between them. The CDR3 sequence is CASSQEPPRRGGRYGYTF. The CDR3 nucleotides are TGCGCCAGCAGCCAAGAACCCCCCCGAAGGGGGGGAAGGTATGGCTACACCTTC.

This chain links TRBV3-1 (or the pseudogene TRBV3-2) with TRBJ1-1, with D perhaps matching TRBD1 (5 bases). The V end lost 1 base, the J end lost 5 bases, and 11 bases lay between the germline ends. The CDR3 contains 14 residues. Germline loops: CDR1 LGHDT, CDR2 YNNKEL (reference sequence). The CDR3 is CASSQGRGRTEAFF. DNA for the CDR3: TGTGCCAGCAGCCAAGGCCGGGGGAGGACTGAAGCTTTCTTT.

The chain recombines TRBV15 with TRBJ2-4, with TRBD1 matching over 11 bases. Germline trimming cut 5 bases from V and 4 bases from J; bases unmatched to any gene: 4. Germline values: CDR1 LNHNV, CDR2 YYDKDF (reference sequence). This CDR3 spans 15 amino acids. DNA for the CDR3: TGTGCCACCAGCCCAGGACAGGGGGCAAAAAACATTCAGTACTTC. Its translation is CATSPGQGAKNIQYF. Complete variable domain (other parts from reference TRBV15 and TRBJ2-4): DAMVIQNPRYQVTQFGKPVTLSCSQTLNHNVMYWYQQKSSQAPKLLFHYYDKDFNNEADTPDNFQSRRPNTSFCFLDIRSPGLGDTAMYLCATSPGQGAKNIQYFGAGTRLSVL.

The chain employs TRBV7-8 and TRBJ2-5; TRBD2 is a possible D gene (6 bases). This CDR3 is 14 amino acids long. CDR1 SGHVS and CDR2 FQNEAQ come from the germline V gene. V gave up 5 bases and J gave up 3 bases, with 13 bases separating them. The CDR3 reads CASSASGTEETQYF. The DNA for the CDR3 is TGTGCCAGCAGCGCCTCCGGGACTGAAGAGACCCAGTACTTC.

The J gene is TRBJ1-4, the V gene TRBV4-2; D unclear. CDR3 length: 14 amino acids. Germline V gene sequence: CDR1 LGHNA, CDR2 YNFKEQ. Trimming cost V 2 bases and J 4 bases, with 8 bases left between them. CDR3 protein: CASSQISRNEKLFF. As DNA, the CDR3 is TGTGCCAGCAGCCAAATCAGTCGTAATGAAAAACTGTTTTTT.

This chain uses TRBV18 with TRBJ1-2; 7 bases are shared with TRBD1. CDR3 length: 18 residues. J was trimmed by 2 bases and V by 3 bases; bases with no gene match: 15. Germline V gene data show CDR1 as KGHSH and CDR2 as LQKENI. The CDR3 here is CASSPAQTGSPPNYGYTF. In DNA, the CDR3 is TGTGCCAGCTCACCTGCCCAGACAGGGTCCCCACCAAACTATGGCTACACCTTC.

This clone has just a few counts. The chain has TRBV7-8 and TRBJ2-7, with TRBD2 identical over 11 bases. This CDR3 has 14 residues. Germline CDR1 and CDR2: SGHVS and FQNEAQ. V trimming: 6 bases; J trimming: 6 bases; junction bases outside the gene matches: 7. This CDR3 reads CASSVTSGDFEQYF. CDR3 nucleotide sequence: TGTGCCAGCAGTGTGACTAGCGGGGATTTCGAGCAGTACTTC.

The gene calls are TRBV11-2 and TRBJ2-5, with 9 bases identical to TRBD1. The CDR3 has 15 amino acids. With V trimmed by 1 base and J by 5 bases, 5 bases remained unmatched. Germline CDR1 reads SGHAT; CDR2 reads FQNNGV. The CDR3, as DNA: TGTGCCAGCAGCTTAGGTACAGGGGGCTACGAGACCCAGTACTTC. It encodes CASSLGTGGYETQYF.

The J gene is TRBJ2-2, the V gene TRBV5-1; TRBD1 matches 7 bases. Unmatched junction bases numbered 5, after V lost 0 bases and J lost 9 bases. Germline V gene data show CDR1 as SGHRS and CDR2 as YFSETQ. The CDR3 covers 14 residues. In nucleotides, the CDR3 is TGCGCCAGCAGCTTGGAAAGGGGGCATAGGGAGCTGTTTTTT. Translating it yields CASSLERGHRELFF.

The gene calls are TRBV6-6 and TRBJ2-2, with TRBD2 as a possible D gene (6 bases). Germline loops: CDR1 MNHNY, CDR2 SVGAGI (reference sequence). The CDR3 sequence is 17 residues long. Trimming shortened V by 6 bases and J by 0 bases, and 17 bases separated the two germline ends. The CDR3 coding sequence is TGTGCCAGCAGCCGACGACCCGGGACTTCGAACACCGGGGAGCTGTTTTTT. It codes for CASSRRPGTSNTGELFF.

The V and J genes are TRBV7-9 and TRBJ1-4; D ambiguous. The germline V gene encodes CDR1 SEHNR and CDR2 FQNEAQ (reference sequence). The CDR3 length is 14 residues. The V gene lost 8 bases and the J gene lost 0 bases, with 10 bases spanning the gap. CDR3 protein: CASHTQATNEKLFF. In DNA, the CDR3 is TGTGCCAGCCACACGCAGGCAACTAATGAAAAACTGTTTTTT.

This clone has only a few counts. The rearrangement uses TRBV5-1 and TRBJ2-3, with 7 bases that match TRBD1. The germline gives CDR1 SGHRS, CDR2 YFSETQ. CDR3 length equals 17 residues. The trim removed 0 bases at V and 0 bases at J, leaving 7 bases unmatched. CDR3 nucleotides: TGCGCCAGCAGCTTGGGGGGGACAGCTTCTAGCACAGATACGCAGTATTTT. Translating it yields CASSLGGTASSTDTQYF. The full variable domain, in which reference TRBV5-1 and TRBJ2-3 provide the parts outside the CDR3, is KAGVTQTPRYLIKTRGQQVTLSCSPISGHRSVSWYQQTPGQGLQFLFEYFSETQRNKGNFPGRFSGRQFSNSRSEMNVSTLELGDSALYLCASSLGGTASSTDTQYFGPGTRLTVL.

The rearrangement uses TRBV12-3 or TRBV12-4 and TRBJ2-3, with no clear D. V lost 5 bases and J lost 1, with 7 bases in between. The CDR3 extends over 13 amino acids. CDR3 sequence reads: CASSPRRTDTQYF. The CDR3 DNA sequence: TGTGCCAGCAGTCCCCGTCGCACAGATACGCAGTATTTT.

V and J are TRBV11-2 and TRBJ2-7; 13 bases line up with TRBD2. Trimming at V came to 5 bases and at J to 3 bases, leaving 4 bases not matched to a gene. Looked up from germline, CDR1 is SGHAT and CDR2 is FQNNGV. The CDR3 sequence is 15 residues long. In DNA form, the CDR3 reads TGTGCCAGCAGCCCAAGGACTAGCGGGGGCTACGAGCAGTACTTC. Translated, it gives CASSPRTSGGYEQYF.

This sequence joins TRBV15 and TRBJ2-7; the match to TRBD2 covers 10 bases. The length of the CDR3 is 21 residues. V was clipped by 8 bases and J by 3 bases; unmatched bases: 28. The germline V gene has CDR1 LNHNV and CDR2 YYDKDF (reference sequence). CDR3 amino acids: CATFLSPFRERYSGGNYEQYF. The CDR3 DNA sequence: TGTGCCACCTTTCTTTCACCCTTCCGGGAAAGGTATAGCGGGGGGAACTACGAGCAGTACTTC.

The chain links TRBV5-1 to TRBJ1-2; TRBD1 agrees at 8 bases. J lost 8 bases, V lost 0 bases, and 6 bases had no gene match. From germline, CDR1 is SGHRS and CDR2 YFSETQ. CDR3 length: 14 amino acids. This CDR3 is CASSLGGQGRGYTF. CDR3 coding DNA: TGCGCCAGCAGCTTGGGAGGACAGGGAAGGGGCTACACCTTC.

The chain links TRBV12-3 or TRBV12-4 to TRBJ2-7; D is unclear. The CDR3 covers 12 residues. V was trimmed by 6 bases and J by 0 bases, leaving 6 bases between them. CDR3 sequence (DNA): TGTGCCAGCAGAGAGAGCTCCTACGAGCAGTACTTC. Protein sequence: CASRESSYEQYF.

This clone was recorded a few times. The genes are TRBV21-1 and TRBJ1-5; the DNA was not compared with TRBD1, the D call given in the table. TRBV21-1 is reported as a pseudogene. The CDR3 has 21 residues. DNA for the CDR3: TGTGCCAGCAGTTGGAGAGGGCCATCGTCGACAGGAAATGTTAGCAATCAGCCCCAGCATTTT. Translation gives CASSWRGPSSTGNVSNQPQHF.

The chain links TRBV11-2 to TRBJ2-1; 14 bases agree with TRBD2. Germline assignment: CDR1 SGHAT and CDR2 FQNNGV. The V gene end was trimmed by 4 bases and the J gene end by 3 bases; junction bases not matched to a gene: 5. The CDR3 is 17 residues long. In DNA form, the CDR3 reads TGTGCCAGCAGCTGGGGGACTAGCGGGAGTAACTACAATGAGCAGTTCTTC. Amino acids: CASSWGTSGSNYNEQFF.

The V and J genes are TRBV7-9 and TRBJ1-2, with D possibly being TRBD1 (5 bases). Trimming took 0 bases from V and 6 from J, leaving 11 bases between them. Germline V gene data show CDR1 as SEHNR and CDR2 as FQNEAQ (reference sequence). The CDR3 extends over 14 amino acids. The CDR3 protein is CASSLAGGDHGYTF. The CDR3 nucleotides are TGTGCCAGCAGCTTAGCTGGGGGGGACCATGGCTACACCTTC. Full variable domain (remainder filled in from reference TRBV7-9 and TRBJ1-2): DTGVSQNPRHKITKRGQNVTFRCDPISEHNRLYWYRQTLGQGPEFLTYFQNEAQLEKSRLLSDRFSAERPKGSFSTLEIQRTEQGDSAMYLCASSLAGGDHGYTFGSGTRLTVV.

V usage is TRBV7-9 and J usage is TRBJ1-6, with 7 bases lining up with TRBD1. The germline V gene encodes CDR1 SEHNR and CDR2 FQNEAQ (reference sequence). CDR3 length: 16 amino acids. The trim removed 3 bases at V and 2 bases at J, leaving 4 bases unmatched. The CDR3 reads CASSLGRGAYNSPLHF. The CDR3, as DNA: TGTGCCAGCAGCTTGGGCAGGGGGGCCTATAATTCACCCCTCCACTTT.

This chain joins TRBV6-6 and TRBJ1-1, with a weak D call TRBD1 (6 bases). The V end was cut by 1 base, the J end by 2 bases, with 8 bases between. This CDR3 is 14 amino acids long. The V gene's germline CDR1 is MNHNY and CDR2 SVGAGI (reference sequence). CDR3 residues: CASSYWGTNTEAFF. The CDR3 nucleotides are TGTGCCAGCAGTTACTGGGGGACAAACACTGAAGCTTTCTTT.

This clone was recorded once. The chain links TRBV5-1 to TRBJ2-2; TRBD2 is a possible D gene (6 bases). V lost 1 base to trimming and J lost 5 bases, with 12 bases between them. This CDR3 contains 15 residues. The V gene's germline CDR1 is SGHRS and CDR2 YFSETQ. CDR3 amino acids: CASSLNTGGTGELFF. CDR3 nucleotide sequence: TGCGCCAGCAGCTTGAATACCGGGGGAACCGGGGAGCTGTTTTTT.

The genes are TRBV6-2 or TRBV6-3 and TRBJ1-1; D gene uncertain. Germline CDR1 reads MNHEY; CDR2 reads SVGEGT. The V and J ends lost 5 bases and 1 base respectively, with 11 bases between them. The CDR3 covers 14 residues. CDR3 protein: CASSLPGANTEAFF. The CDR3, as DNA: TGTGCCAGCAGTCTCCCTGGAGCGAACACTGAAGCTTTCTTT.

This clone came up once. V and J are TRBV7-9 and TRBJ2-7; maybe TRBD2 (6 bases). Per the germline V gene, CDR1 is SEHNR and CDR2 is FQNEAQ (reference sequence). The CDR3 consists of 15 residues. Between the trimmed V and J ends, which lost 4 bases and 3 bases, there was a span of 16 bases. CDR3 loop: CASSSLLGGGYEQYF. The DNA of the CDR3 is TGTGCCAGCAGCTCCTTGCTTGGGGGAGGCTACGAGCAGTACTTC.

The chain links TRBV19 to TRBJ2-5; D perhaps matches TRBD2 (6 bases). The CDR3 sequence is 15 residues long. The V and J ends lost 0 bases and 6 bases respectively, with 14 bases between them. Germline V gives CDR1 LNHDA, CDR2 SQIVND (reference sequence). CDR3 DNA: TGTGCCAGTAGTATAGATAGTGGGGGGATAAAGACCCAGTACTTC. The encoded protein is CASSIDSGGIKTQYF.

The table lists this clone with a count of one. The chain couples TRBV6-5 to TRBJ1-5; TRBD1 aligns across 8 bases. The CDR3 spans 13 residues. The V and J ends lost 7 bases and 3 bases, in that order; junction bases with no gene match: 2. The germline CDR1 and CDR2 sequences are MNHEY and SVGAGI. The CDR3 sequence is CASNQGANQPQHF. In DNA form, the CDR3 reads TGTGCCAGCAATCAGGGGGCCAATCAGCCCCAGCATTTT.

As DNA, the CDR3 is TGTGCCAGCAGTTCCAGATTCTATGGCTACACCTTC. It encodes CASSSRFYGYTF. V and J are TRBV28 and TRBJ1-2, with D unclear. This CDR3 spans 12 amino acids. CDR1 is MDHEN, CDR2 SYDVKM, per germline. V was trimmed by 4 bases and J by 4 bases, leaving 7 bases between them.

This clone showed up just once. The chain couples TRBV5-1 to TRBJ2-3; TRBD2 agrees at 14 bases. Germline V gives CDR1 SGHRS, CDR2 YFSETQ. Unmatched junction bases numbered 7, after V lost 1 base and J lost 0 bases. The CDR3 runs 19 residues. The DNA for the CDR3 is TGCGCCAGCAGCTTGTCGACTAGCGGGGGGGCGACTAGCACAGATACGCAGTATTTT. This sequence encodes CASSLSTSGGATSTDTQYF.

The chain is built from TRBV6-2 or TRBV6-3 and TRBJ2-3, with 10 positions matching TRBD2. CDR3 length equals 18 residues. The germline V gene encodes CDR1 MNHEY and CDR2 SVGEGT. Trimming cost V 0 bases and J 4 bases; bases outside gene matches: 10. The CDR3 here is CASSYSIVSGGASDTQYF. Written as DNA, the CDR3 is TGTGCCAGCAGTTACTCAATCGTGAGCGGGGGGGCGTCAGATACGCAGTATTTT.